This T cell receptor (beta chain) was identified in a study of siplizumab effects on memory and regulatory T cells. Study-level points and caveats: Siplizumab significantly brought down the alloreactive sequences that trace back to unstimulated CD4+ memory cells. Naive T cells looked more diverse than memory cells and looked like major alloresponse contributors.

Trimming left V 0 bases short and J 2 bases short, with 9 bases between. This CDR3 is 15 amino acids long. CDR1 is MNHEY and CDR2 is SVGAGI in the germline V gene. Points on this clone: Antigen unknown.

Assays examined about 9.1 x 10^4 TCR templates per sample. Produced via immunoSEQ multiplex PCR; TCRdb's table is partial and in-frame only. The table includes 65,000 to 90,000 clones, 93% detected once. The source is a human donor in good health. Input material: CD8+ T cells sorted from blood. V and J are TRBV6-5 and TRBJ2-3, with D unresolved. The DNA of the CDR3 is TGTGCCAGCAGTTACTCGCGACTTAACACAGATACGCAGTATTTT. It encodes CASSYSRLNTDTQYF.